A single sample is the source of the 8 T cell receptor beta chains below, sequenced in a study of T-cell reconstitution after alpha-beta-depleted transplantation in children. During its preparation, the TCRbeta library received unique molecular identifiers. TCRdb passed the PCR reads through MiXCR, listing each CDR3 protein once. The sample records a few hundred thousand distinct CDR3 sequences, over 20% being singletons. Sequencing used PBMCs, obtained before TCRalphabeta/CD19-depleted stem cell transplant. The receptors shown here come from a boy under two years old with Wiskott-Aldrich syndrome, due to receive a stem cell transplant.

This clonotype was detected a few times. The chain links TRBV29-1 to TRBJ2-5; D not resolved. The CDR3 totals 12 residues. The V and J ends lost 8 bases and 1 base respectively, with 11 bases between them. From germline, CDR1 is SQVTM and CDR2 ANQGSEA. The CDR3: CSSRAAQETQYF. CDR3 DNA sequence: TGCAGCTCCCGGGCAGCCCAAGAGACCCAGTACTTC.

This clonotype has a handful of counts. V usage is TRBV12-3 or TRBV12-4 and J usage is TRBJ1-5; D gene unclear. This CDR3 has 17 residues. Between the trimmed V and J ends, which lost 6 bases and 1 base, there was a span of 19 bases. CDR3 sequence reads: CASSPRGGVGSNQPQHF. The CDR3 DNA is TGTGCCAGCAGCCCACGAGGTGGGGTAGGGAGCAATCAGCCCCAGCATTTT.

This clonotype was seen only a few times. This rearrangement joins TRBV10-3 to TRBJ2-3, with TRBD2 identical over 8 bases. This CDR3 is built from 14 residues. V lost 6 bases to trimming and J lost 4 bases; unmatched junction nucleotides: 6. Germline V gene data show CDR1 as ENHRY and CDR2 as SYGVKD. For the CDR3, the DNA is TGTGCCATCAGCGGTAGCGGGACCCCAGATACGCAGTATTTT. Protein product: CAISGSGTPDTQYF.

This clonotype was detected a few times. The chain recombines TRBV6-1 with TRBJ2-3; D gene unclear. Germline lookup yields CDR1 MNHNS and CDR2 SASEGT. There are 12 residues in the CDR3. V lost 6 bases and J lost 6, with 10 bases in between. In nucleotides, the CDR3 is TGTGCCAGCAGAAACCCAGATGATACGCAGTATTTT. Protein product: CASRNPDDTQYF.

The J gene is TRBJ2-7, the V gene TRBV19; a weak D match, TRBD1 (5 bases). The CDR3 is made up of 16 amino acids. Germline V lookup: CDR1 LNHDA, CDR2 SQIVND (reference sequence). Deletions cut 6 bases from V and 0 bases from J, with 18 bases between. The CDR3 loop is CASRGRGRDSSYEQYF. In DNA form, the CDR3 reads TGTGCCAGTAGGGGCCGCGGCAGGGATAGCTCCTACGAGCAGTACTTC.

Concerning this clonotype: One end of the junction does not line up with germline, which may come from a read error. The V gene is TRBV3-1, the J gene TRBJ2-1; 9 bases are a match to TRBD1. Germline V CDR1 and CDR2: LGHDT, YNNKEL (reference sequence). The CDR3 consists of 15 residues. For the CDR3, the DNA is TGTGCCAGCTGCCAACCGGGACAGGGTGGTAATGAGCAGTTCTTC. Its translation: CASCQPGQGGNEQFF.

This clonotype was counted a few times. The chain carries TRBV7-3 and TRBJ2-3; 14 bases align to TRBD2. CDR1 and CDR2 (germline): SGHTA, FQGTGA. This CDR3 is built from 18 residues. Trimming cost V 5 bases and J 3 bases; bases outside gene matches: 10. CDR3 amino acids: CASSPLPGTSGGTDTQYF. In DNA, the CDR3 is TGTGCCAGCAGCCCCCTTCCTGGGACTAGCGGGGGAACAGATACGCAGTATTTT.

V and J are TRBV7-2 and TRBJ2-3, with D possibly TRBD1 on 6 matching bases. V was trimmed by 5 bases and J by 2 bases, leaving 17 bases between them. The CDR3 sequence is 16 residues long. Germline-derived CDR1 and CDR2 are SGHTA and FQGNSA. CDR3 region: CASSRGQSPLTDTQYF. Written as DNA, the CDR3 is TGTGCCAGCAGCCGCGGACAGAGTCCTCTCACAGATACGCAGTATTTT.